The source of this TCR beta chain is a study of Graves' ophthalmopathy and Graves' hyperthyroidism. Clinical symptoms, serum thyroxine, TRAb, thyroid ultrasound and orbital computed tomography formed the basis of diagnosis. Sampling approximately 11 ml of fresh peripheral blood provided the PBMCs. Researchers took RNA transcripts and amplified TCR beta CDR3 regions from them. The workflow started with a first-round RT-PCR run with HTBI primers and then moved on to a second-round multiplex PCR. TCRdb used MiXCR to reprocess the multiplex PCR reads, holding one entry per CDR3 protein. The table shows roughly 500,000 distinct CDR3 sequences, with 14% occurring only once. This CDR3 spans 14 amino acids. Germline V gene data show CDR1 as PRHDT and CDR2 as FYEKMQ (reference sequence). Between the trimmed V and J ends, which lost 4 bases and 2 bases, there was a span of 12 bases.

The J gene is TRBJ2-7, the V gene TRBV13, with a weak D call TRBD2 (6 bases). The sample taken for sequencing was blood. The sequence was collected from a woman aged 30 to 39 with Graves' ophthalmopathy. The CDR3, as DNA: TGTGCCAGCAGCTCCGGGACTCGAACCTACGAGCAGTACTTC. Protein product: CASSSGTRTYEQYF.